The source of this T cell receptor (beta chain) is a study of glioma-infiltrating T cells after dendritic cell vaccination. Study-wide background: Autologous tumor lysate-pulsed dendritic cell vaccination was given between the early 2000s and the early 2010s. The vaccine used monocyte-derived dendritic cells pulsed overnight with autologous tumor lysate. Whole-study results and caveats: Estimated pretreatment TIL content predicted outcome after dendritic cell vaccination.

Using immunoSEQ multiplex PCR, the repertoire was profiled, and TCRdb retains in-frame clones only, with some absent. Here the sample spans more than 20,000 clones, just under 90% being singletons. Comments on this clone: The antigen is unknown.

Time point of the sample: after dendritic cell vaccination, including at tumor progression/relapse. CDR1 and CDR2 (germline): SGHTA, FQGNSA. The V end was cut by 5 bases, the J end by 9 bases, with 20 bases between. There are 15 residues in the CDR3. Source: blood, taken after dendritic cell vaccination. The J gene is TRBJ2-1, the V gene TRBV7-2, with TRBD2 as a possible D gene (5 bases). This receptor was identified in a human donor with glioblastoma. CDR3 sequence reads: CASSPSSGGRLEQFF. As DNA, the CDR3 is TGTGCCAGCAGCCCCTCCTCGGGCGGGCGGCTTGAGCAGTTCTTC.